This TCR beta chain emerged from a study of T cell changes during pregnancy in multiple sclerosis (dated by TCRdb to between 2017 and 2020). In the study overall: The study looked at changes in the T cell repertoire across pregnancy in women with multiple sclerosis.

As to this clone: Its specific antigen is unknown. No much larger clone is present one base from it, and per-base qualities are unavailable.

Libraries came from the immunoSEQ multiplex PCR assay. The source is immuneACCESS, and TCRdb retained only in-frame sequences with V and J called. Part of the clones is not carried over; for the studies checked, unresolved V genes explain less than half of this, and the remainder is unexplained. In all, the sample holds under 50,000 clones, and approximately 92% of those were seen once. The ten largest account for about 6.1% of the sample. Material: CD8+ T cells from peripheral blood mononuclear cells, obtained in the third trimester of pregnancy. This TCR derives from a female donor with multiple sclerosis, enrolled in a pregnancy study.

The CDR3: CASSVYLAAANTGELFF. Read as DNA, the sequence is TGTGCCAGCAGCGTTTACTTAGCGGCGGCGAACACCGGGGAGCTGTTTTTT. The rearrangement combines TRBV9 with TRBJ2-2; the D segment could be TRBD2, given 6 matching bases. Deletion took 2 bases off V and 0 bases off J, with a span of 14 bases between the germline ends. The CDR3 sequence holds 17 residues, the cysteine and phenylalanine included. Only the CDR3 part of the read is kept: 51 bases, read in frame from the first base. For CDR1 and CDR2, the germline V gene lists SGDLS and YYNGEE. The reference TRBV9 and TRBJ2-2 proteins fill in what lies around the CDR3, so the full variable domain reads DSGVTQTPKHLITATGQRVTLRCSPRSGDLSVYWYQQSLDQGLQFLIQYYNGEERAKGNILERFSAQQFPDLHSELNLSSLELGDSALYFCASSVYLAAANTGELFFGEGSRLTVL.